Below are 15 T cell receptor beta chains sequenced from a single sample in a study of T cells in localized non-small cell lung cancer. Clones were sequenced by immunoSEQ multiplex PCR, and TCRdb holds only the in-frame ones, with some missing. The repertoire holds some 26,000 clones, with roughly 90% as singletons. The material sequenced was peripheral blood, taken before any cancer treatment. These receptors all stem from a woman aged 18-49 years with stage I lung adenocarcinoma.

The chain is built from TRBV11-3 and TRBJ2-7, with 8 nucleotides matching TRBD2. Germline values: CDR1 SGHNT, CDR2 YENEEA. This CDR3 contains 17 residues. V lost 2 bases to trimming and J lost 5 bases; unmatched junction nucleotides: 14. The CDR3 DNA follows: TGTGCCAGCAGCTTAATAGTGGGGCTAGCGGGCACCGACGAGCAGTACTTC. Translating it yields CASSLIVGLAGTDEQYF.

The CDR3 sequence: CASSAIQGVRNTEAFF. CDR3 coding DNA: TGTGCCAGCAGTGCGATTCAGGGGGTAAGGAACACTGAAGCTTTCTTT. The chain joins TRBV6-6 to TRBJ1-1; 7 bases agree with TRBD1. The length of the CDR3 is 16 residues. CDR1 is MNHNY and CDR2 is SVGAGI in the germline V gene (reference sequence). V trimming: 5 bases; J trimming: 1 base; junction bases outside the gene matches: 10.

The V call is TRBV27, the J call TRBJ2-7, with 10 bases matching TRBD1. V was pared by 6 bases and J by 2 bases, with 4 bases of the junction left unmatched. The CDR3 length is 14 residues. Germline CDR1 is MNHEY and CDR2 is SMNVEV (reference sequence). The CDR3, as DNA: TGTGCCAGCAGCCGGACAGGGGGAACCTACGAGCAGTACTTC. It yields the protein CASSRTGGTYEQYF.

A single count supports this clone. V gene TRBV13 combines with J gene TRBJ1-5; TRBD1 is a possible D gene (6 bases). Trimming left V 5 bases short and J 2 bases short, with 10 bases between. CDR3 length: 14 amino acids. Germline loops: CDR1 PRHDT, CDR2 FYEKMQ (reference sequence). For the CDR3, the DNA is TGTGCCAGCAGCCTCCGACAGGGCAATCAGCCCCAGCATTTT. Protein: CASSLRQGNQPQHF.

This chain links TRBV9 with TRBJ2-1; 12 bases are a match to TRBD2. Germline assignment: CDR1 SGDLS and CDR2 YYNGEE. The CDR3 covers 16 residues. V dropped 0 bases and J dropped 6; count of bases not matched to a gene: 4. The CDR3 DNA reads TGTGCCAGCAGCGTAGCGACTAGCGGGAGATTCAATGAGCAGTTCTTC. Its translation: CASSVATSGRFNEQFF.

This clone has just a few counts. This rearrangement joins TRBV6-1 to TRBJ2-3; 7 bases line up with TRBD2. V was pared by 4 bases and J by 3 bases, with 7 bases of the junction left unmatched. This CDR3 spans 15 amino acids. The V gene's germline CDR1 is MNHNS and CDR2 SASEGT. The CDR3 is CASSVYAGATDTQYF. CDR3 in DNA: TGTGCCAGCAGTGTCTACGCGGGAGCGACAGATACGCAGTATTTT.

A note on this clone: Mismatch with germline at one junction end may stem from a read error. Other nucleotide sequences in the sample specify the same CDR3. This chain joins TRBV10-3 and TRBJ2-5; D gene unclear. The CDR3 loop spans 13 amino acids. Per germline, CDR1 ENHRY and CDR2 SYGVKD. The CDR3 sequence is CAISEASQETQYF. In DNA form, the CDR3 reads TGTGCCATCAGTGAGGCATCTCAAGAAACCCAGTACTTC.

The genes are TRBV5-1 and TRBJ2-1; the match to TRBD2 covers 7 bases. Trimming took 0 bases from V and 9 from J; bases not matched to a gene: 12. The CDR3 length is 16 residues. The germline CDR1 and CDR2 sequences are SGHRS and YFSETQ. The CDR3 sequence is CASSLVPGGSLGEQFF. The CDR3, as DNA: TGCGCCAGCAGCTTGGTGCCGGGCGGGAGCTTAGGTGAGCAGTTCTTC.

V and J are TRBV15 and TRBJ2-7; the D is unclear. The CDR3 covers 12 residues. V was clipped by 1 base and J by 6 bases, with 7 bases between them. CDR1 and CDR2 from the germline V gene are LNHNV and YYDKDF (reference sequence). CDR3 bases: TGTGCCACCAGCAGAGCTAGTTTCGAGCAGTACTTC. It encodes CATSRASFEQYF.

The CDR3: CASSPRQGATNEKLFF. CDR3 sequence (DNA): TGTGCCAGCAGCCCTAGACAGGGGGCGACTAATGAAAAACTGTTTTTT. The V and J genes are TRBV5-6 and TRBJ1-4; 10 bases are shared with TRBD1. The germline gives CDR1 SGHDT, CDR2 YYEEEE. This CDR3 contains 16 residues. Losses at the gene ends were 4 bases for V and 2 bases for J; bases not matched to a gene: 5.

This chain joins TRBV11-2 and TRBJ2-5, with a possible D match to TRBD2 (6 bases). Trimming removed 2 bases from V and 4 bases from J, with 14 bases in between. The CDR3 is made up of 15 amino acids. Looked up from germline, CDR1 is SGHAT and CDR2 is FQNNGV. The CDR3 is CASSLTTTGAETQYF. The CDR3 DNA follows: TGTGCCAGCAGCTTAACCACCACGGGAGCAGAGACCCAGTACTTC.

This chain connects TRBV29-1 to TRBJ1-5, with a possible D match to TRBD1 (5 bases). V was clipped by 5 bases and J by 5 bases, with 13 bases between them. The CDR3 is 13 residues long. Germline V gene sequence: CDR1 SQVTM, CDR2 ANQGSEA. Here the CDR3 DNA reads TGCAGCGTTTGTTCAGGGTTGGATCAGCCCCAGCATTTT. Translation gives CSVCSGLDQPQHF.

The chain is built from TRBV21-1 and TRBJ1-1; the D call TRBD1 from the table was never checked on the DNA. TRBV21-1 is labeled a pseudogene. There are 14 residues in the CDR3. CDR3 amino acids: CASSKVEGAFEAFF. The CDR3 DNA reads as TGTGCCAGCAGCAAAGTAGAGGGGGCTTTTGAAGCTTTCTTT.

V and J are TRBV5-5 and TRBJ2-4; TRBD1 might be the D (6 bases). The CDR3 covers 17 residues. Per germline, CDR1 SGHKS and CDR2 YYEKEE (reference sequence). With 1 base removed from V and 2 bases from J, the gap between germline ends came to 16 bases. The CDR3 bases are TGTGCCAGCAGCTTGCTGGTAACAGGGTCGTCCAAAAACATTCAGTACTTC. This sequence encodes CASSLLVTGSSKNIQYF.

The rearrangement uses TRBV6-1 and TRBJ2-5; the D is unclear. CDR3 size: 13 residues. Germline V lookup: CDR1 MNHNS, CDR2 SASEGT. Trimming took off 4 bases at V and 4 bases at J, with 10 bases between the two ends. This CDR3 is CASSGTRVETQYF. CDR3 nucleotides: TGTGCCAGCAGTGGGACCCGGGTAGAGACCCAGTACTTC.